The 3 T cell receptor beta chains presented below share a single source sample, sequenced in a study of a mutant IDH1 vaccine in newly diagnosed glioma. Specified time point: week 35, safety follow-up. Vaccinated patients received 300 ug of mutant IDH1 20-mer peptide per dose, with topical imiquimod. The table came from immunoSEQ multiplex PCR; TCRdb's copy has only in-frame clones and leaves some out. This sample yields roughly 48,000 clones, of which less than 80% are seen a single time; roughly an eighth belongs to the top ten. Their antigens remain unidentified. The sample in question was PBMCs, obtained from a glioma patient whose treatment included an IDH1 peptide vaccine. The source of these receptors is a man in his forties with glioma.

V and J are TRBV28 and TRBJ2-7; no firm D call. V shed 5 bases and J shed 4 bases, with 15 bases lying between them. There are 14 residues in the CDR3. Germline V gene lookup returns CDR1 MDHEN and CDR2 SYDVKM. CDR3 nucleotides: TGTGCCAGCAGTCCCCCTGACGGGTCGTACGAGCAGTACTTC. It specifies CASSPPDGSYEQYF.

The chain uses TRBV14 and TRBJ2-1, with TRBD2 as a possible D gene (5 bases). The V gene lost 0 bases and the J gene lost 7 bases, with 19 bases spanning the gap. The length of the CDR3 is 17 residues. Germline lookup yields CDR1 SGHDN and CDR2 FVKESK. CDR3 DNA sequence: TGTGCCAGCAGCCAAGATACGGGGAGCCCCATATATAATGAGCAGTTCTTC. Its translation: CASSQDTGSPIYNEQFF.

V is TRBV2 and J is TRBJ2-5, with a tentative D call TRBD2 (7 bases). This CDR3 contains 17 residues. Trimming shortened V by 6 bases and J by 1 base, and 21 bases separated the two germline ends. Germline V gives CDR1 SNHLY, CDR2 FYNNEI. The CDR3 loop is CASSSLQGRASQETQYF. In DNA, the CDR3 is TGTGCCAGCAGCTCCCTCCAGGGGAGGGCCTCCCAAGAGACCCAGTACTTC.